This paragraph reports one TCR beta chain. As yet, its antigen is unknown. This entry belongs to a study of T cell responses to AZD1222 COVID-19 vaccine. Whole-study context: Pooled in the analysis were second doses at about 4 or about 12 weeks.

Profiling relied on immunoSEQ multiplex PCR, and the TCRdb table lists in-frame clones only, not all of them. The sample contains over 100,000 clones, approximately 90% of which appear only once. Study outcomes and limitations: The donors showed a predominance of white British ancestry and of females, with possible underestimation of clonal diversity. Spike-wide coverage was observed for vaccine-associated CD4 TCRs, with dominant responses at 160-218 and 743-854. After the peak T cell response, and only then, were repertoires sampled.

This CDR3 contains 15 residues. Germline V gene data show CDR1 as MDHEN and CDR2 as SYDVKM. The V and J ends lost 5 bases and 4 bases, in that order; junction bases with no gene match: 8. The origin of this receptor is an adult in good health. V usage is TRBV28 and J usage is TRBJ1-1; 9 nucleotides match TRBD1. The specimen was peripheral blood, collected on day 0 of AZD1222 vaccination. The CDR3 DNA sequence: TGTGCCAGCAGTCCCGGACAGGGGTGGGTCACTGAAGCTTTCTTT. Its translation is CASSPGQGWVTEAFF.